In its sample, the clone carrying this TCR beta chain was seen many times. No antigen is known for it. This CDR3 comprises 15 residues. Deletions cut 5 bases from V and 6 bases from J, with 19 bases between. Building the TCR beta libraries relied on iRepertoire HTBI primers, and CDR3 regions underwent Arm-PCR. Original processing methods: The samples included roughly 61 TRBV and about 13 TRBJ segments. TCRdb recomputed calls from the multiplex PCR reads with MiXCR, one row per CDR3 protein. The V and J calls follow TCRdb's processing rather than the paper's. The sample contains fewer than 600,000 distinct CDR3 sequences, 20% to 25% of which appear only once. This sample's time point: persistent/refractory GD, antithyroid drugs over 5 years with positive TRAb. The authors made the TCR library using RNA they extracted from PBMCs. In this cohort, patients came from an endocrinology department located in Xi'an, China.

The data derive from a study of regulatory T cells in long-lasting Graves disease. Overall study results and limits: TRBV28, TRBJ1-2 and TRBJ2-5 were segments that persistent disease favored.

The chain is built from TRBV12-3 or TRBV12-4 and TRBJ1-1; D not certain. This TCR derives from a female donor with Graves disease. The specimen was peripheral blood mononuclear cells (PBMCs), collected when the disease was refractory, from a patient treated with antithyroid drugs. CDR3 coding DNA: TGTGCCAGCAGTCCTACGAGCTACTCTGGAGCTGAAGCTTTCTTT. Its translation: CASSPTSYSGAEAFF.